This T cell receptor (beta chain) was documented in a study of T-cell memory formation after mild COVID-19. About the research overall: Among the donors, TCR clusters were largely specific to each donor.

In this sample, this clonotype turned up a few times. The antigen is undetermined. Study-level results: Pre-infection memory carried some responding clones, suggesting that cross-reactive memory joined. Day 37-peaking second-wave clones had unconfirmed SARS-CoV-2 specificity.

Researchers used 5'RACE with constant-segment primers to make TCR alpha and TCR beta cDNA libraries that carry sample barcodes and UMIs. TCRdb analysed the 5' RACE reads with MiXCR anew, one entry per CDR3 protein. The sample records approximately 430,000 distinct CDR3 sequences, 23% being singletons. V lost 8 bases and J lost 1; bases outside the gene matches: 4. The germline V gene encodes CDR1 SGHVS and CDR2 FQNEAQ. CDR3 length: 14 amino acids. Sequencing was performed on PBMCs or a T cell subset sorted from them (not recorded which). This chain joins TRBV7-8 and TRBJ2-1; 8 nucleotides line up with TRBD2. This TCR was recovered from an adult woman who had mild COVID-19 (a few samples of this study predate the infection). Cell type and time point are not known. The CDR3, as DNA: TGTGCCAGCTGCGGGGGGACGTCCTACAATGAGCAGTTCTTC. Translated, it gives CASCGGTSYNEQFF. Full variable domain (rest looked up from reference TRBV7-8 and TRBJ2-1): GAGVSQSPRYKVAKRGQDVALRCDPISGHVSLFWYQQALGQGPEFLTYFQNEAQLDKSGLPSDRFFAERPEGSVSTLKIQRTQQEDSAVYLCASCGGTSYNEQFFGPGTRLTVL.